These 7 T cell receptor beta chains were sequenced from one sample in a study of T-cell memory formation after mild COVID-19. TCRdb re-called the 5' RACE reads through MiXCR, storing one row per CDR3 protein. Counted here are 250,000 to 350,000 distinct CDR3 sequences, 19% occurring once; the ten biggest clones make up 20% to 25%. Material for sequencing was PBMCs or a T cell subset sorted from them (not recorded which). The receptors stem from a man aged 18 to 29 who had mild COVID-19 (a few samples of this study predate the infection). Cell type and time point are not known.

Ten or more counts support this clonotype. V gene TRBV29-1 combines with J gene TRBJ1-2, with unresolved D. The CDR3 length is 14 residues. The germline CDR1 and CDR2 sequences are SQVTM and ANQGSEA. V was pared by 3 bases and J by 4 bases, with 15 bases between. CDR3 nucleotides: TGCAGCGTTGATCTCAGTCAGACCACCTATGGCTACACCTTC. This codes for CSVDLSQTTYGYTF.

This clonotype was recorded at least ten times. The chain employs TRBV19 and TRBJ2-7; D not resolved. Germline V gene lookup returns CDR1 LNHDA and CDR2 SQIVND (reference sequence). V was clipped by 10 bases and J by 3 bases, with 16 bases between them. The CDR3 is 13 amino acids. The CDR3 nucleotides read TGTGCCACCCAAGACACCAACGGCTACGAGCAGTACTTC. Encoded protein: CATQDTNGYEQYF.

The chain links TRBV7-2 to TRBJ1-3, with 7 bases identical to TRBD1. J gave up 0 bases and V 2 bases, and 7 bases lay outside the gene matches. This CDR3 contains 17 residues. Germline lookup yields CDR1 SGHTA and CDR2 FQGNSA. CDR3 sequence (DNA): TGTGCCAGCAGCTTAACAGGGGAGAAATCCTCTGGAAACACCATATATTTT. This sequence encodes CASSLTGEKSSGNTIYF.

V and J are TRBV5-1 and TRBJ2-1, with D tentatively TRBD2 (5 bases). Germline CDR1 and CDR2: SGHRS and YFSETQ. The CDR3 is 15 amino acids. V gave up 1 base and J gave up 0 bases, with 8 bases separating them. The CDR3 loop reads CASSLRESSYNEQFF. CDR3 DNA sequence: TGCGCCAGCAGCTTGAGGGAGTCCTCCTACAATGAGCAGTTCTTC.

J is TRBJ2-2 and V is TRBV2, with D maybe TRBD1 (5 bases). Germline CDR1 and CDR2: SNHLY and FYNNEI. This CDR3 region has 15 residues. CDR3 nucleotide sequence: TGTGCAAGTTTAGGGGCTTCTCTTAACACCGGGGAGCTGTTTTTT. Translating it yields CASLGASLNTGELFF.

A few counts support this clonotype. The chain combines TRBV3-1 with TRBJ2-5; tentatively, D is TRBD2 (5 bases). V was pared by 0 bases and J by 3 bases, with 8 bases between. The CDR3 length is 14 residues. Germline CDR1 is LGHDT and CDR2 is YNNKEL (reference sequence). The CDR3 here is CASSQDRGKETQYF. Written as DNA, the CDR3 is TGTGCCAGCAGCCAAGACCGGGGAAAAGAGACCCAGTACTTC.

This clonotype was found a few times. This chain joins TRBV18 and TRBJ1-2; 9 bases line up with TRBD1. Germline V CDR1 and CDR2: KGHSH, LQKENI. V dropped 0 bases and J dropped 4; count of bases not matched to a gene: 3. The CDR3 is 15 amino acids. In DNA, the CDR3 is TGTGCCAGCTCACCACCGGACAGGGGTTCCTATGGCTACACCTTC. Amino acid sequence: CASSPPDRGSYGYTF.